This T cell receptor beta chain was retrieved from a study of beta chain features in type 1 diabetes. Findings and caveats of the study: Moderate but significant shortening of TCRB CDR3s was recorded in all four CD4+ subsets from Type 1 diabetes patients.

On this clone itself: The antigen remains unidentified.

The CDR3 is 14 residues long. Germline lookup yields CDR1 MNHEY and CDR2 SMNVEV (reference sequence). The V and J ends lost 8 bases and 6 bases, in that order; junction bases with no gene match: 9. Reverse transcribing all isolated RNA meant expressed TCRB transcripts were sequenced. Assay: immunoSEQ multiplex PCR; the TCRdb copy retains only in-frame clones and omits some. The table has fewer than 350,000 clones, around 16% seen once. The receptor comes from a man between 18 and 29 years old with type 1 diabetes. Sample: naive CD4+ T cells from blood. This chain joins TRBV27 and TRBJ2-7; 11 bases fit TRBD1. In DNA form, the CDR3 reads TGTGCCAGCTTTACCGGGACAGGGGGGCGCGAGCAGTACTTC. Translating it yields CASFTGTGGREQYF.